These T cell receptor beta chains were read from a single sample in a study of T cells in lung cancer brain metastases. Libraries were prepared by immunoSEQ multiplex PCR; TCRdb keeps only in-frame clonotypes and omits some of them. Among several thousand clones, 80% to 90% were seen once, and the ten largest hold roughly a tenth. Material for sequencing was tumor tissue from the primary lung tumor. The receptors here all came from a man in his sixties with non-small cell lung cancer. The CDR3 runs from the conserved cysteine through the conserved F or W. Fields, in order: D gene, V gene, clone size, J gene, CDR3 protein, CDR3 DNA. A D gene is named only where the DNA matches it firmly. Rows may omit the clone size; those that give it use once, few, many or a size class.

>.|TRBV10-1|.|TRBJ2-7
CASSEGGYEQYF
TGCGCCAGCAGTGAGGGCGGCTACGAGCAGTACTTC
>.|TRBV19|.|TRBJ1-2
CATRRGIDPTLYGYTF
TGTGCCACCCGGAGAGGGATCGACCCCACTTTATATGGCTACACCTTC
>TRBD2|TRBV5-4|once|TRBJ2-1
CASSLGTRGDYNEQFF
TGTGCCAGCAGCTTGGGGACACGGGGGGATTACAATGAGCAGTTCTTC
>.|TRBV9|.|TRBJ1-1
CASSVGAGGSSTEAFF
TGTGCCAGCAGCGTAGGGGCAGGAGGCTCGAGCACTGAAGCTTTCTTT
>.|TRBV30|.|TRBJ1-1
CAWRRLNTEAFF
TGTGCCTGGCGTCGGTTGAACACTGAAGCTTTCTTT
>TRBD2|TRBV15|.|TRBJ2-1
CATSREASGGIYNEQFF
TGTGCCACCAGCAGAGAAGCTAGCGGGGGGATATACAATGAGCAGTTCTTC
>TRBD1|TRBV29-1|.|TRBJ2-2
CSFGTAYTGELFF
TGCAGCTTCGGGACAGCCTACACCGGGGAGCTGTTTTTT
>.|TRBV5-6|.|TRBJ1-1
CASSLVVKGSGTEAFF
TGTGCCAGCAGCTTGGTGGTGAAAGGGTCTGGCACTGAAGCTTTCTTT
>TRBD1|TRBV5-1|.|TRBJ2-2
CASSLGQGNTGELFF
TGCGCCAGCAGCTTGGGACAGGGGAACACCGGGGAGCTGTTTTTT
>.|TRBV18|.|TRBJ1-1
CASSPRTPTEAFF
TGTGCCAGCTCACCACGTACACCTACTGAAGCTTTCTTT
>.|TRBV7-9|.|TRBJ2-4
CASSVAVENIQYF
TGTGCCAGCAGCGTGGCGGTTGAAAACATTCAGTACTTC
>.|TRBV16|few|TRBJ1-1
CASSFWVGGRDEAFF
TGTGCCAGCAGCTTTTGGGTTGGGGGCAGAGATGAAGCTTTCTTT
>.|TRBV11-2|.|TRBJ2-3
CASSLALSDTDTQYF
TGTGCCAGCAGCTTAGCGCTATCTGACACAGATACGCAGTATTTT
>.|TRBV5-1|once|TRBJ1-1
CASSLEGGRNTEAFF
TGCGCCAGCAGCTTGGAGGGGGGACGGAACACTGAAGCTTTCTTT
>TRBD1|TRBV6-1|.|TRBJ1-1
CASGWDRAAAFF
TGTGCCAGCGGTTGGGACAGGGCTGCAGCTTTCTTT
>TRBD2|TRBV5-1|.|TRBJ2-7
CASSFGLAGGPFHEQYF
TGCGCCAGCAGCTTTGGACTAGCGGGAGGGCCCTTCCACGAGCAGTACTTC
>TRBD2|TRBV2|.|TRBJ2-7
CASRGLAGTSYEQYF
TGTGCCAGCAGGGGACTAGCGGGAACTTCCTACGAGCAGTACTTC
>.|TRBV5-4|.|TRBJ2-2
CASSTSGAAPGELFF
TGTGCCAGCAGTACTTCAGGGGCGGCTCCCGGGGAGCTGTTTTTT
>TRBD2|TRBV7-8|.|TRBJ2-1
CASSFLIPAGGPNEQFF
TGTGCCAGCAGCTTTCTGATCCCAGCGGGGGGGCCGAATGAGCAGTTCTTC
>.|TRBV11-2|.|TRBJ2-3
CANSLALSDTDTQYF
TGTGCCAACAGCTTAGCGCTATCTGACACAGATACGCAGTATTTT
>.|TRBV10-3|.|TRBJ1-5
CATRDIGVGHSNQPQHF
TGTGCCACCCGGGACATAGGTGTGGGACATAGCAATCAGCCCCAGCATTTT
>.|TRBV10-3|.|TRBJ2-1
CASTSQVSNEQFF
TGTGCCTCCACCTCCCAGGTTTCCAATGAGCAGTTCTTC
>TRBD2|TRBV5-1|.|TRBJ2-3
CASSLGLAGVDTQYF
TGCGCCAGCAGCTTGGGATTAGCGGGAGTAGATACGCAGTATTTT
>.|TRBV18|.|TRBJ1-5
CASSPGDFRPQHF
TGTGCCAGCTCCCCCGGCGACTTCCGGCCCCAGCATTTT
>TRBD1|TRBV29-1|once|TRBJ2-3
CSVWTGGTDTQYF
TGCAGCGTGTGGACAGGGGGAACAGATACGCAGTATTTT
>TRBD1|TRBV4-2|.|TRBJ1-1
CASSYGTDENTEAFF
TGTGCCAGCAGCTACGGGACAGACGAGAACACTGAAGCTTTCTTT
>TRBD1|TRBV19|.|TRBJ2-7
CASSIYRGRLDEQYF
TGTGCCAGTAGTATCTACAGGGGAAGGCTGGACGAGCAGTACTTC
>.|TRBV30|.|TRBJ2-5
CAWSRSQETQYF
TGTGCCTGGAGTAGGAGTCAAGAGACCCAGTACTTC
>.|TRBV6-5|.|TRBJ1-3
CASTPPSGNTIYF
TGTGCCAGCACTCCGCCCTCTGGAAACACCATATATTTT
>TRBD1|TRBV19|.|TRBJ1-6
CASRPPGQGTSPLHF
TGTGCCAGTAGGCCCCCGGGACAGGGAACGTCACCCCTCCACTTT
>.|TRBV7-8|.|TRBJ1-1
CASSSDRNTEAFF
TGTGCCAGCAGCTCAGACAGGAACACTGAAGCTTTCTTT
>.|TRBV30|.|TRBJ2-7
CAWSVKDPSSYEQYF
TGTGCCTGGAGTGTAAAGGACCCTAGCTCCTACGAGCAGTACTTC
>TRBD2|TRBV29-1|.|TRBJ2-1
CSVEGGRGLNEQFF
TGCAGCGTTGAGGGGGGGAGGGGCCTTAATGAGCAGTTCTTC
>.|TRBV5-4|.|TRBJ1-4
CASSAEGEKLFF
TGTGCCAGCAGCGCGGAGGGGGAAAAACTGTTTTTT
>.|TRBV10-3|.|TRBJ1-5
CAISGQGVGQPQHF
TGTGCCATCAGTGGCCAGGGCGTCGGTCAGCCCCAGCATTTT
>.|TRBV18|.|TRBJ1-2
CASSLPLERNYGYTF
TGTGCCAGCTCACTTCCCCTAGAGAGGAACTATGGCTACACCTTC
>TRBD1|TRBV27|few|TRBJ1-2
CASSTGGLGYTF
TGTGCCAGCAGTACAGGGGGCCTTGGCTACACCTTC
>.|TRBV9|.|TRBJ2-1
CASSLYPLRGYDYNEQFF
TGTGCCAGCAGCCTCTATCCCCTTAGAGGGTACGACTACAATGAGCAGTTCTTC
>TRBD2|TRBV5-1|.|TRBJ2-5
CASSLAGGSGKETQYF
TGCGCCAGCAGCTTGGCGGGCGGGAGTGGGAAAGAGACCCAGTACTTC
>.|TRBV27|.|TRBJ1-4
CASSHRATNEKLFF
TGTGCCAGCAGCCACAGGGCAACTAATGAAAAACTGTTTTTT
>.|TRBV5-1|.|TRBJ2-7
CASKTLTGPHEQYF
TGCGCCAGCAAGACGTTAACAGGTCCCCACGAGCAGTACTTC
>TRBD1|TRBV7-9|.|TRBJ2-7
CASSSPDRGALEQYF
TGTGCCAGCAGCTCCCCGGACAGGGGGGCCCTCGAGCAGTACTTC
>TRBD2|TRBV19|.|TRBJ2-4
CASMDRTSVENIQYF
TGTGCCAGTATGGACAGGACTAGCGTAGAAAACATTCAGTACTTC
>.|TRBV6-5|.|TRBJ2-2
CASSSSGGVTGELFF
.
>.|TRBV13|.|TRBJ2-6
CASSLIVGGGTGSSGANVLTF
TGTGCCAGCAGCTTAATAGTTGGGGGAGGGACAGGCAGCTCTGGGGCCAACGTCCTGACTTTC
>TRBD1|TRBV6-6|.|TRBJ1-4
CASSSPGTANNEKLFF
TGTGCCAGCAGTTCGCCCGGGACAGCTAACAATGAAAAACTGTTTTTT
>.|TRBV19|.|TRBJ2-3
CASSIRGGPNDDTQYF
TGTGCCAGTAGTATCCGCGGCGGGCCGAATGATGATACGCAGTATTTT
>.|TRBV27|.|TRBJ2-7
CASSFGTSSYEQYF
TGTGCCAGCAGTTTTGGGACCTCCTCCTACGAGCAGTACTTC
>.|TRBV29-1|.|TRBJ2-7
CSGGDSYEQYF
TGCAGCGGGGGAGACAGCTACGAGCAGTACTTC